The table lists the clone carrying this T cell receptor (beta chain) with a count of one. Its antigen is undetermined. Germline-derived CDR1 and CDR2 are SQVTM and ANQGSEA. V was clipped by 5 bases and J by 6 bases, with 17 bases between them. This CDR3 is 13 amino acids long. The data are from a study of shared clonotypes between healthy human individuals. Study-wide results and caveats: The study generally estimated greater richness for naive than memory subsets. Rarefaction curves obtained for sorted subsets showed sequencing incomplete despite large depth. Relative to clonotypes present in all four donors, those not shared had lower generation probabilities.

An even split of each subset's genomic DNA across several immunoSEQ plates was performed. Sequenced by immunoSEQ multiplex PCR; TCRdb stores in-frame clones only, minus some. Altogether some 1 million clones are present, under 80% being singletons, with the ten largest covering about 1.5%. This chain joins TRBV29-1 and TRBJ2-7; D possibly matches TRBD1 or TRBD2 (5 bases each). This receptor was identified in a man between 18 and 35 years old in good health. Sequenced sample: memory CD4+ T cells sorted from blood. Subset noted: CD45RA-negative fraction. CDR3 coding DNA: TGCAGCGTTCAATGGGGACGGGCCTCCGAGCAGTACTTC. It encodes CSVQWGRASEQYF.